The sequence of this T cell receptor beta chain was determined in a study of cytomegalovirus exposure and HLA in healthy donors (dated by TCRdb to 2017 to 2019). About the investigation overall: According to an earlier analysis of several hundred of the donors, about 170 million T cells yielded 117 million unique TCR beta sequences and more than 250 Gb of sequence data. Approximately 300 gigabases of sequencing data and some 85 million unique TCR sequences were included in an early release covering about 600 HLA-typed donors. Among the roughly 400 genotyped donors, more than 70% belonged to the genetic ancestry cluster associated with self-reported Caucasian donors. The study aimed to test whether signatures of past pathogen exposure could be identified by cataloging public T cell receptors. The T cell repertoires of 670 or so subjects were profiled by immunosequencing and related to cytomegalovirus serostatus. Besides the first cohort of 550 to 750 subjects, a separate validation cohort made up of 120 different subjects was used. High-throughput TCR immunosequencing, statistical association of individual TCRs with disease status, and machine learning were combined to predict cytomegalovirus infection status. To study patterns of TCR occurrence, a later analysis re-analyzed previously published TCR beta repertoires from several hundred donors and added high-resolution HLA genotyping. Rather than drawing on any new phenotypic data, the later analysis identified candidate immune exposures from TCR beta sequences and the way those sequences occurred across donors. To decide whether each TCR beta V gene segment behaved as functional or pseudogenic, an earlier analysis of several hundred of the donors relied on high-throughput TCR beta sequencing. Alongside the repertoire data, information on donor age, sex, ethnicity and CMV serostatus was compiled. A later genetic analysis used genome-wide SNP genotypes for about 65% of the 666 donors, treating that subset as a discovery cohort. Every discovery cohort repertoire had been produced on one sequencing platform. HLA typing included class I and class II loci at four-digit resolution. The number of donors typed differed by locus, with roughly 629-640 for A, B, C, DRB1 and DQB1, roughly 520 for DQA1, 600 to 610 for DPA1, and roughly 450 for DPB1. Five DR-DQ haplotypes were handled as single units for association and clustering, since linkage in the cohort was strong. Among 300 to 450 genotyped donors of the cohort, an average of about 240,000 unique TCR beta nucleotide sequences were sequenced per donor, around a sixth of them non-productive. Results and caveats for the whole study, not just this receptor: In a later analysis, HLA-associated TCR beta chains were found to be more clonally expanded and to have lower generation probabilities than equally common non-associated chains. In an earlier analysis of some 500 of the donors, most TCR beta V segments appeared in productive rearrangements about 87% or about 30% of the time, broadly matching IMGT annotations. At a false discovery rate of 0.05, a later analysis linked around 15,000 TCR beta sequences to specific HLA alleles. The authors suggested that the approach could potentially be generalized to other disease states and immunological phenotypes. Linkage disequilibrium might explain the correlated functional status among segregating V segments, but an unknown experimental factor could not be excluded. Because counts were too low, seventeen rarely observed V segments, including chromosome 9 orphons, were excluded from the earlier analysis of 500 to 700 of the donors. According to a later analysis, parvovirus B19, influenza, CMV and Epstein-Barr virus appeared linked to several top co-occurrence clusters. Only TCR beta chains were sequenced in this cohort, and the absence of alpha or paired-chain data limited detectable features. A few of the identified cytomegalovirus-associated TCR beta chains were confirmed in vitro to be specific for cytomegalovirus antigens. The classifier was reported to diagnose cytomegalovirus status with high specificity and sensitivity in both the original cohort and the validation cohort. Immune exposure information for the cohort was limited to CMV serostatus. The 87-base-pair reads could not distinguish some IMGT-functional V segments, including TRBV6-2 and TRBV6-3, so those segments were excluded. A later analysis found that TCR association rates varied across HLA loci, with DRB1 alleles showing the most associated TCRs and HLA-C alleles the fewest. Sequencing depth was assumed to be roughly uniform across donors in the presence/absence analyses, though that assumption may not hold. Because HLA typing was unavailable for some donors at each locus, only the typed subset was used in association tests. A later genetic analysis reported fewer N-insertions in productive TCRs among donors in an Asian-associated ancestry cluster than the approximately 670-donor mean. Most TCR sequences were seen in very few donors, while some public TCRs were found in many individuals. In the study, around 150 TCR beta chains were listed as associated with cytomegalovirus. Strong co-occurrence of HLA alleles, especially DR and DQ, made assigning TCR associations to individual alleles difficult. A group of highly shared sequence variants was considered likely to be a technical artifact of the sequencing pipeline. V-gene and J-gene trimming of TCR beta chains was associated with a missense DCLRE1C variant in a later genetic analysis, and the association was replicated in an independent cohort. Most CMV-associated TCR beta chains appeared to be HLA-restricted in a later analysis, and the HLA associations seemed to be driven largely by CMV exposure. A further reported finding was that TCR beta sequences accurately predicted the HLA-A and HLA-B alleles for most subjects in the first cohort.

The cohort comprised 710 or so healthy bone marrow donors. All cohort members were sampled while nominally healthy, although unrecorded immune exposures were likely present. The donor tested CMV seropositive, placing the donor among the 289 seropositive members of the cohort. A peripheral blood sample was collected from each donor, and TCR beta sequencing was performed on peripheral blood mononuclear cells. The Qiagen DNeasy Blood Extraction Kit was used to extract genomic DNA from the blood cell samples. On this clone itself: Its antigen is currently not known. Per-base qualities were not stored, and no clone one base away is much larger.

The CDR3 sequence holds 14 residues, the cysteine and phenylalanine included. Only CDR3 DNA remains: 42 bases, in frame from the first base. The germline V gene supplies CDR1 LGHNA and CDR2 YNFKEQ. The V and J ends are trimmed by 0 bases and 4 bases, leaving 9 bases between them. Library creation used the immunoSEQ multiplex PCR assay. For the multiplex PCR, a mixture combining 60 forward primers for TCR Vbeta segments and 13 reverse primers for TCR Jbeta segments was used. The CDR3 region of rearranged TCR beta genes was amplified from genomic DNA by a multiplex PCR assay. Amplified TCR beta libraries were sequenced as 87-base-pair reads on the Illumina HiSeq System. The authors' analysis ran thus. A later analysis counted about 80 million unique TCR beta chains across the 666 repertoires, and roughly 9.9 million of these chains were shared by at least two donors. To remove PCR and sequencing errors, raw reads were error-corrected and collapsed into unique sequences using a nearest-neighbor algorithm that merged closely related sequences. CDR3 sequences were aligned to IMGT reference sequences to assign V, D and J gene segments. For a sequence to be retained, at least a six-nucleotide match to both a V gene segment and a J gene segment was required. Rearrangements were called productive when the CDR3 lacked stop codons and stayed in frame with V and J; all others were non-productive. CDR3 was defined according to IMGT convention as the region running from the second conserved V-encoded cysteine to the conserved J-encoded phenylalanine. The earlier analysis of about 570 of the donors excluded any sequence lacking an unambiguous match to a single V gene segment. In an earlier analysis of around 590 of the donors, a V segment was called functional when productive rearrangements were above 56.7%, and segregating when the standard deviation between donors exceeded 5%. A statistical classification framework was built for diagnosing cytomegalovirus status from the catalog of TCR beta chain sequences. A later analysis assigned V and J genes by comparing TCR nucleotide sequences with IMGT/GENE-DB human TR gene sequences. Using the TCRdist pipeline, a later analysis assigned CDR3 sequences along with most-parsimonious VDJ recombination scenarios. In a later analysis, every TCR beta chain was defined by the combination of its CDR3 amino acid sequence and its V-gene family, and reads without a unique V-gene family were dropped. To address suspected cross-contamination and a sequencing artifact, a later analysis removed around 600 highly shared, low-generation-probability nucleotide sequences. In a later analysis, a clonal expansion index for each public chain was calculated from normalized within-repertoire ranks of inferred template counts. In a later analysis, generation probabilities were computed using a VDJ recombination model fitted to out-of-frame rearrangements, and the results were checked against IGoR. A later analysis scored TCR-TCR, TCR-HLA and TCR-CMV co-occurrence with hypergeometric tests, applying a repertoire-size bias correction to TCR pairs. A later analysis estimated false discovery rates by permuting HLA or CMV assignments 20 times. In a later analysis, co-occurring TCRs were grouped using DBSCAN, with TCRdist sequence similarity added in when clustering inside HLA-allele-positive subsets. For co-occurrence clustering, repertoires with fewer than 30,000 or more than 120,000 public chains were excluded, along with roughly 5 repertoires with anomalous nucleotide sharing. TCRdb took over this immuneACCESS table, retaining in-frame rearrangements with V and J assigned. Such tables are incomplete; in checked studies, under half of the missing clones stem from an unresolved V gene, and the remainder is unexplained. From that table come the V and J calls and clone size; the DNA was used to work out D and trimming. The sample table lists more than 75,000 clones, around 70% of them with a count of one. 7.5% to 9.5% of the sample is taken by the ten largest.

The chain joins TRBV4-2 to TRBJ1-2, with the D gene not confidently named. Source material: PBMCs. This receptor was taken from a man in his forties in good health and CMV-seropositive. At the DNA level, the sequence is TGTGCCAGCAGCCAAGATAGCGGGGTCTATGGCTACACCTTC. Its amino acids are CASSQDSGVYGYTF.